This T cell receptor beta chain was retrieved from a study of shared clonotypes between healthy human individuals. Study as a whole: Participating donors consisted of two women and a few men aged 18 to 49.

V was trimmed by 3 bases and J by 4 bases, leaving 9 bases between them. The CDR3 extends over 13 amino acids. Germline V gene data show CDR1 as MRHNA and CDR2 as SNTAGT. The assay was immunoSEQ multiplex PCR, and TCRdb's table has in-frame clones only and misses some. The repertoire has some 470,000 clones, less than 80% of them found once; the top ten carry 10% to 15%. The clonotype comes from a woman aged 40 to 50 in good health. Some clones in this sample may be carry-over from other donors' samples. Sample: PBMCs. V and J are TRBV6-4 and TRBJ1-1, with unresolved D. CDR3 amino acids: CASSEDPSTEAFF. The CDR3 DNA sequence: TGTGCCAGCAGTGAAGACCCCAGCACTGAAGCTTTCTTT.